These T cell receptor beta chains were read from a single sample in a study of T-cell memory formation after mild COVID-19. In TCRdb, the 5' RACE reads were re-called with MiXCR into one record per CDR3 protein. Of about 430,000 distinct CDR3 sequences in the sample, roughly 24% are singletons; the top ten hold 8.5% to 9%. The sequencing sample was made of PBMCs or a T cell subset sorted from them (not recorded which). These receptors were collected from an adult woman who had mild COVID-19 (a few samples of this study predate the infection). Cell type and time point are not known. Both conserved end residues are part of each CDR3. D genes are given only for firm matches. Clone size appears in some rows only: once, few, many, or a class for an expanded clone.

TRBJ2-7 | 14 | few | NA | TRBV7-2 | TGTGCCAGCAGCCCACCAGGGGGGATTCGCGAGCAGTACTTC | CASSPPGGIREQYF
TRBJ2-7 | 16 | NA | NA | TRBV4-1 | TGCGCCAGCAGCACCCCTCGACAGTCCGTCGGATACGAGCAGTACTTC | CASSTPRQSVGYEQYF
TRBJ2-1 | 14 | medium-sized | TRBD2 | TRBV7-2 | TGTGCCAGCAGCCCCTGGACTAGCGTCAATGAGCAGTTCTTC | CASSPWTSVNEQFF
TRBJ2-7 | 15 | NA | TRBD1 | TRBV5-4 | TGTGCCAGCTCCCTTTGGGACAGGGAGATAGGCGAGCAGTACTTC | CASSLWDREIGEQYF
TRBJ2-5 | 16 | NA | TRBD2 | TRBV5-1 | TGCGCCAGCAGCGAAGCGGGGGGCCCGGGATTAAAGACCCAGTACTTC | CASSEAGGPGLKTQYF
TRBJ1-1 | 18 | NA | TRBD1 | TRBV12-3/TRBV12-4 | TGTGCCAGCAGTTTAGTGGCAGGGGGCGGGTTTATGAACACTGAAGCTTTCTTT | CASSLVAGGGFMNTEAFF
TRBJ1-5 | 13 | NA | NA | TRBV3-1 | TGTGCCAGCAGCAACAAGGGGTATCAGCCCCAGCATTTT | CASSNKGYQPQHF
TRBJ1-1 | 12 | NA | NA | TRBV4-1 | TGCGCCAGCAGCCAAGATACGAGGGGAGCTTTCTTT | CASSQDTRGAFF
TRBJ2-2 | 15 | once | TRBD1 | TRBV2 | TGTGCCAGCAGTGGTGTCAGGGGGAGCACCGGGGAGCTGTTTTTT | CASSGVRGSTGELFF
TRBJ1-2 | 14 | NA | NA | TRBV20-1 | TGCAGTGCTAGGGAGCCCGGGGTTAACTATGGCTACACCTTC | CSAREPGVNYGYTF
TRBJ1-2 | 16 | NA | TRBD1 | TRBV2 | TGTGCCAGCAGTAAAGGATTCGGACAGGGAGCGGGAGGCTACACCTTC | CASSKGFGQGAGGYTF
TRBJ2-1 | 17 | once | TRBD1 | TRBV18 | TGTGCCACCCTCTTAACAGGGGCTAGCCACTCCTACAATGAGCAGTTCTTC | CATLLTGASHSYNEQFF
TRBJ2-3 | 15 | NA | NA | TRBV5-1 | TGCGCCAGCCGCCCCGGGCCCTCCTCCACAGATACGCAGTATTTT | CASRPGPSSTDTQYF
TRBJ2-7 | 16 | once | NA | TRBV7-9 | TGTGCCAGCAGCCCTAGAGGGACGGGAGCGTGGTACGAGCAGTACTTC | CASSPRGTGAWYEQYF
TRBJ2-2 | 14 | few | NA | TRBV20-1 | TGCAGTGCTTGGGGGGTTGGACGGACCGGGGAGCTGTTTTTT | CSAWGVGRTGELFF
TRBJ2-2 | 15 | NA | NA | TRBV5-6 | TGTGCCAGCAGCTTACCGGGCCCCCAAGGAGGGGAGCTGTTTTTT | CASSLPGPQGGELFF
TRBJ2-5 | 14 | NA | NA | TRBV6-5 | TGTGCCAGCAGTTACTCGGGGCAGAGGGGGACCCAGTACTTC | CASSYSGQRGTQYF
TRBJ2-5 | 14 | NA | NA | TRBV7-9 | TGTGCCAGCACCAAGGACGGGCGCCAAGAGACCCAGTACTTC | CASTKDGRQETQYF
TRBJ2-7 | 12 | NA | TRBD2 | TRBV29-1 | TGCAGCGCTGGGCGGACTAGTCTCGAGCAGTACTTC | CSAGRTSLEQYF
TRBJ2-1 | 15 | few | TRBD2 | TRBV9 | TGTGCCAGCAGCCCCCAGCGGGAGGGCCTTGGTGAGCAGTTCTTC | CASSPQREGLGEQFF
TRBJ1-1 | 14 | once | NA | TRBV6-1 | TGTGCCAGCAGTGATCAGGCAGGGAACACTGAAGCTTTCTTT | CASSDQAGNTEAFF
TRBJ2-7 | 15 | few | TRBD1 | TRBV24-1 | TGTGCCACCAGTGAGGCCGGGACAGCCTACTACGAGCAGTACTTC | CATSEAGTAYYEQYF
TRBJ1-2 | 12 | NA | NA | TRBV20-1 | TGCAGTGCTAGAGACAGCCGTTATGGCTACACCTTC | CSARDSRYGYTF
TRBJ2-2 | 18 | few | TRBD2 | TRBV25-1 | TGTGCCAGCAGTGACAGGACTAGCGGGAGCGCGAACACCGGGGAGCTGTTTTTT | CASSDRTSGSANTGELFF
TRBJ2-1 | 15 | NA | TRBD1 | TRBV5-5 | TGTGCCAGCAGGTTCGGACAGGGGGAATACAATGAGCAGTTCTTC | CASRFGQGEYNEQFF
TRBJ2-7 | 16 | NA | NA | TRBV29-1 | TGCAGCGTTGAAGATCAACGGGGGGCTTCTTCCTACGAGCAGTACTTC | CSVEDQRGASSYEQYF
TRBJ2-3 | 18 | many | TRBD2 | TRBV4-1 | TGCGCCAGCAGCCAACCCCCAGACGTTGCGGGGGGCACAGATACGCAGTATTTT | CASSQPPDVAGGTDTQYF
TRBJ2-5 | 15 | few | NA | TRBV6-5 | TGTGCCAGCAGTTATATAGTTTGGACGGGGGAGACCCAGTACTTC | CASSYIVWTGETQYF